The 21 T cell receptor beta chains below all came from one sample that was sequenced in a study of radiation and T cells in renal cell carcinoma (dated by TCRdb to 2019 to 2021). Library creation used the immunoSEQ multiplex PCR assay. The table was pulled from immuneACCESS by TCRdb, which kept in-frame rearrangements only. Such tables lose some clones; where checked, under half of the loss comes from unresolved V genes, and the rest has no known cause. Across this sample there are about 150,000 clones, with about 87% seen only once. The ten largest clones take up 3.5% to 5% of the sample. What the time point label conveys for this sample: baseline pretreatment blood. The intended sense of this specimen's treatment or condition label: 15 Gy SBRT to primary tumor, nephrectomy 4 weeks later. Specimen: blood, collected from a patient whose treatment included radiotherapy and nephrectomy. Receptor source: a woman aged 65 to 85 with renal cell carcinoma.

J is TRBJ2-5 and V is TRBV29-1; D tentatively reads TRBD1 or TRBD2 (6 bases each). With 7 bases removed from V and 5 bases from J, the gap between germline ends came to 14 bases. CDR1 is SQVTM and CDR2 is ANQGSEA in the germline V gene. The CDR3 totals 12 residues. CDR3: CSGGGLGETQYF. CDR3 sequence (DNA): TGCAGCGGAGGGGGGCTCGGTGAGACCCAGTACTTC. The whole variable domain, remainder taken from reference TRBV29-1 and TRBJ2-5, is SAVISQKPSRDICQRGTSLTIQCQVDSQVTMMFWYRQQPGQSLTLIATANQGSEATYESGFVIDKFPISRPNLTFSTLTVSNMSPEDSSIYLCSGGGLGETQYFGPGTRLLVL.

The genes are TRBV11-2 and TRBJ2-3; no clear D. The V gene lost 1 base and the J gene lost 3 bases, with 5 bases spanning the gap. Germline V lookup: CDR1 SGHAT, CDR2 FQNNGV. The length of the CDR3 is 13 residues. CDR3 coding DNA: TGTGCCAGCAGCTTAGGCCTAACAGATACGCAGTATTTT. Amino acids: CASSLGLTDTQYF.

This clone was observed once. CDR3 nucleotides: TGCGCCAGCAGCCGGGGACAGTACGAGCAGTACTTC. Amino acids: CASSRGQYEQYF. This sequence joins TRBV5-1 and TRBJ2-7; 7 nucleotides agree with TRBD1. CDR3 length: 12 residues. The V and J ends lost 4 bases and 4 bases, in that order; junction bases with no gene match: 2. CDR1 SGHRS and CDR2 YFSETQ come from the germline V gene.

The genes are TRBV5-1 and TRBJ2-1; TRBD2 aligns across 9 bases. V lost 2 bases to trimming and J lost 2 bases; unmatched junction nucleotides: 5. This CDR3 is built from 16 residues. Per germline, CDR1 SGHRS and CDR2 YFSETQ. The CDR3 region is CASSFRLAATYNEQFF. CDR3 bases: TGCGCCAGCAGCTTTCGACTAGCGGCGACCTACAATGAGCAGTTCTTC.

The chain carries TRBV9 and TRBJ2-7, with 10 nucleotides matching TRBD1. Germline V CDR1 and CDR2: SGDLS, YYNGEE. The length of the CDR3 is 16 residues. The ends lost 3 bases at V and 2 bases at J; junction bases unmatched: 8. In DNA, the CDR3 is TGTGCCAGCAGCGGACGGGGACAGGGGAACACCTACGAGCAGTACTTC. Amino acids: CASSGRGQGNTYEQYF.

This clone appeared once. This chain connects TRBV5-4 to TRBJ2-1; 9 bases fit TRBD2. There are 15 residues in the CDR3. J was trimmed by 6 bases and V by 0 bases; bases with no gene match: 4. The germline CDR1 and CDR2 sequences are SGHNT and YYREEE (reference sequence). The CDR3 DNA reads TGTGCCAGCAGCTTGGTGGCGGGGGGGCCCAATGAGCAGTTCTTC. It translates to CASSLVAGGPNEQFF.

The CDR3 here is CASSSGQSGYTF. The CDR3 DNA sequence: TGTGCCAGCAGCTCCGGACAGAGTGGCTACACCTTC. The chain joins TRBV9 to TRBJ1-2, with D possibly matching TRBD1 (6 bases). V was shortened by 4 bases and J by 7 bases, with 11 bases between the two germline ends. Germline assignment: CDR1 SGDLS and CDR2 YYNGEE. The CDR3 runs 12 residues.

The chain carries TRBV6-5 and TRBJ1-2; 7 nucleotides match TRBD1. CDR1 and CDR2 (germline): MNHEY, SVGAGI. V was pared by 4 bases and J by 8 bases, with 16 bases of the junction left unmatched. This CDR3 has 16 amino acids. CDR3 sequence: CASSSPTLAGGVGYTF. CDR3 DNA sequence: TGTGCCAGCAGTTCCCCGACTCTGGCAGGGGGTGTAGGCTACACCTTC.

The chain is built from TRBV6-5 and TRBJ2-5, with TRBD2 matching over 7 bases. The CDR3 runs 14 residues. Losses at the gene ends were 2 bases for V and 5 bases for J; bases not matched to a gene: 5. The germline V gene encodes CDR1 MNHEY and CDR2 SVGAGI. CDR3 protein: CASSYQGGVETQYF. CDR3 in DNA: TGTGCCAGCAGTTACCAGGGAGGGGTGGAGACCCAGTACTTC.

The V and J genes are TRBV6-5 and TRBJ2-7; D is ambiguous. The length of the CDR3 is 11 residues. CDR1 and CDR2 from the germline V gene are MNHEY and SVGAGI. With 5 bases removed from V and 9 bases from J, the gap between germline ends came to 11 bases. CDR3 DNA sequence: TGTGCCAGCAGTGAAGTAAGCGTGCAGTACTTC. Translated: CASSEVSVQYF.

The chain combines TRBV9 with TRBJ2-7, with 11 bases fitting TRBD2. This CDR3 has 15 amino acids. V lost 0 bases and J lost 4; bases outside the gene matches: 3. Germline assignment: CDR1 SGDLS and CDR2 YYNGEE. As DNA, the CDR3 is TGTGCCAGCAGCGTAGGGTCTAGCGGGGGGTACGAGCAGTACTTC. This sequence encodes CASSVGSSGGYEQYF.

The J gene is TRBJ1-1, the V gene TRBV6-1; 8 positions agree with TRBD1. The J segment lost 4 bases and the V segment lost 2 bases, leaving 12 bases of the junction unmatched. CDR1 and CDR2 from the germline V gene are MNHNS and SASEGT. This CDR3 is built from 17 residues. CDR3: CASSEKAGGWGGTEAFF. The CDR3 nucleotides are TGTGCCAGCAGTGAAAAGGCAGGGGGCTGGGGTGGCACTGAAGCTTTCTTT.

Written as DNA, the CDR3 is TGCGCCAGCAGCCAAGGACAGGGCCCCACTTATGGCTACACCTTC. Protein sequence: CASSQGQGPTYGYTF. J is TRBJ1-2 and V is TRBV4-3, with 7 positions matching TRBD1. The CDR3 loop spans 15 amino acids. Germline CDR1 reads LGHNA; CDR2 reads YSLEER. V lost 1 base to trimming and J lost 5 bases; unmatched junction nucleotides: 7.

The rearrangement uses TRBV21-1 and TRBJ1-2; no DNA check was done on the table's D call, TRBD1. TRBV21-1 corresponds to a pseudogene. The CDR3 consists of 14 residues. The CDR3 DNA reads as TGTGCCAGCAGCTCAGACAGGAAAGTCTGCGGCTACACCTTC. Translating it yields CASSSDRKVCGYTF.

This clone has just a few counts. The rearrangement uses TRBV7-8 and TRBJ1-3; 7 positions agree with TRBD1. Germline trimming cut 5 bases from V and 0 bases from J; bases unmatched to any gene: 4. CDR1 SGHVS and CDR2 FQNEAQ come from the germline V gene. The CDR3 runs to 15 residues. CDR3 in amino acids: CASSRGQVSGNTIYF. CDR3 nucleotides: TGTGCCAGCAGCCGCGGACAGGTCTCTGGAAACACCATATATTTT. Combining the CDR3 with reference TRBV7-8 and TRBJ1-3 gives the whole variable domain GAGVSQSPRYKVAKRGQDVALRCDPISGHVSLFWYQQALGQGPEFLTYFQNEAQLDKSGLPSDRFFAERPEGSVSTLKIQRTQQEDSAVYLCASSRGQVSGNTIYFGEGSWLTVV.

The J gene is TRBJ2-5, the V gene TRBV11-3, with unresolved D. The germline CDR1 and CDR2 sequences are SGHNT and YENEEA. Trimming took off 6 bases at V and 1 base at J, with 9 bases between the two ends. The CDR3 length is 13 residues. The CDR3 DNA is TGTGCCAGCAGGTTAAATCCCCAAGAGACCCAGTACTTC. This gives the protein CASRLNPQETQYF.

The gene calls are TRBV28 and TRBJ2-7, with 9 nucleotides matching TRBD2. This CDR3 is built from 15 residues. V shed 6 bases, J shed 5 bases, and the junction held 11 bases outside the gene matches. The germline V gene encodes CDR1 MDHEN and CDR2 SYDVKM. The CDR3 protein is CASSTLAGGRHEQYF. CDR3 in DNA: TGTGCCAGCAGCACCCTGGCGGGGGGGCGTCACGAGCAGTACTTC.

The CDR3 loop reads CASSFMGAARETQYF. The CDR3, as DNA: TGTGCCAGCAGCTTCATGGGGGCAGCCAGGGAGACCCAGTACTTC. The chain carries TRBV9 and TRBJ2-5; possibly TRBD1 for D (6 bases). This CDR3 is 15 amino acids long. Per the germline V gene, CDR1 is SGDLS and CDR2 is YYNGEE. V was cut by 4 bases and J by 5 bases, with 18 bases left in between. The variable domain in full, with the rest retrieved from reference TRBV9 and TRBJ2-5, is DSGVTQTPKHLITATGQRVTLRCSPRSGDLSVYWYQQSLDQGLQFLIQYYNGEERAKGNILERFSAQQFPDLHSELNLSSLELGDSALYFCASSFMGAARETQYFGPGTRLLVL.

V is TRBV5-4 and J is TRBJ2-1, with TRBD2 matching 7 bases. V shed 2 bases and J 0 bases; nucleotides not matched to a gene: 2. CDR1 is SGHNT, CDR2 YYREEE, per germline (reference sequence). CDR3 length: 15 residues. CDR3 sequence reads: CASSFPSGSYNEQFF. In nucleotides, the CDR3 is TGTGCCAGCAGCTTTCCTAGCGGCTCCTACAATGAGCAGTTCTTC.

This chain connects TRBV5-4 to TRBJ2-1; D is unclear. Looked up from germline, CDR1 is SGHNT and CDR2 is YYREEE (reference sequence). The CDR3 covers 14 residues. Trimming shortened V by 2 bases and J by 8 bases, and 14 bases separated the two germline ends. The CDR3 protein is CASSLYLVGDEQFF. CDR3 sequence (DNA): TGTGCCAGCAGCTTATATTTGGTTGGCGATGAGCAGTTCTTC.

The chain has TRBV19 and TRBJ1-3; D is perhaps TRBD1 (5 bases). V shed 9 bases and J shed 4 bases, with 16 bases lying between them. CDR1 LNHDA and CDR2 SQIVND come from the germline V gene (reference sequence). This CDR3 comprises 14 residues. This CDR3 reads CASLQARSGNTIYF. The DNA of the CDR3 is TGTGCCAGCCTACAGGCAAGGAGCGGAAACACCATATATTTT.